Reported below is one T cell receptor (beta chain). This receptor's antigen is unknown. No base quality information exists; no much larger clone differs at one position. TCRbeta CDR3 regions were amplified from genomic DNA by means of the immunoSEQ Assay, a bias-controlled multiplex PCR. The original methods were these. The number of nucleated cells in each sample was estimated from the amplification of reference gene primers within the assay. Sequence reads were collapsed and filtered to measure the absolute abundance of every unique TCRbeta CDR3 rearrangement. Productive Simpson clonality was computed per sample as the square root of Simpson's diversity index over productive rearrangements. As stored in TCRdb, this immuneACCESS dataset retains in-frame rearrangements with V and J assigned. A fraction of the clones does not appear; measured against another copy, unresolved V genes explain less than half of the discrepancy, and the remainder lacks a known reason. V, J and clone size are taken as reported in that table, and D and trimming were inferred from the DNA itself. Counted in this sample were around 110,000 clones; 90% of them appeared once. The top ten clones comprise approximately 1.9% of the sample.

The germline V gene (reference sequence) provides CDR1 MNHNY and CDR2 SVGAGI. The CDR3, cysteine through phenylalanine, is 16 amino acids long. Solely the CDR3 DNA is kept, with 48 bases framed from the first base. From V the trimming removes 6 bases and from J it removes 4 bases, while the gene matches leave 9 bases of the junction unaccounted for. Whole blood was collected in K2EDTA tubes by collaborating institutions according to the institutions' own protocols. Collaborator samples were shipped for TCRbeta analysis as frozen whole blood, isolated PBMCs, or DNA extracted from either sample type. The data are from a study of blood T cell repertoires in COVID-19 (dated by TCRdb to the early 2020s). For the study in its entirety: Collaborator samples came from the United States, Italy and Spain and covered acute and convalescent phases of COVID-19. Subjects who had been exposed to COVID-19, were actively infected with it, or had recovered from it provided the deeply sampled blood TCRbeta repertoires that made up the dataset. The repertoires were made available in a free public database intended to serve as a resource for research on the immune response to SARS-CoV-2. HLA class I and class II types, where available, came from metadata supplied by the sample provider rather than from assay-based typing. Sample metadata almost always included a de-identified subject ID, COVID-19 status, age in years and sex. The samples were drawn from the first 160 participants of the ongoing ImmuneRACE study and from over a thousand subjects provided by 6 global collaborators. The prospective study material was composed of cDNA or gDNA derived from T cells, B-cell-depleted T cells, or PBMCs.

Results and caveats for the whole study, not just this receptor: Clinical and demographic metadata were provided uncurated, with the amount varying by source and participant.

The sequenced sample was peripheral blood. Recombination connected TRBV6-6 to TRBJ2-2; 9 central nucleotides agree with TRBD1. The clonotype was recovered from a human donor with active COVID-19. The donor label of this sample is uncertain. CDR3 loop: CASRPTGGQGTGELFF. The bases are TGTGCCAGCAGACCTACAGGGGGCCAAGGCACCGGGGAGCTGTTTTTT.